Listed below are T cell receptor beta chains from one sample, sequenced in a study of cytomegalovirus exposure and HLA in healthy donors. Sequencing used immunoSEQ multiplex PCR; TCRdb keeps in-frame clones, though not all of them. The sample carries 98,000 or so clones, around four fifths recorded once. The sequenced sample was PBMCs. The receptor set was obtained from a woman between 35 and 50 years old in good health and CMV-seronegative. Both conserved end residues are part of each CDR3. The order of the fields is D gene, CDR3 length, clone size, V gene, J gene, CDR3 DNA, CDR3 protein. The D gene is left open where the match is weak. Part of the rows lack a size; the others show once, few, many or a class for expanded clones.

d_gene: .; len: 12; abundance: .; v_gene: TRBV7-8; j_gene: TRBJ2-7; CDR3nt: TGTGCCAGCACCCGGACTGTCGAACAGCTATACTTC; CDR3aa: CASTRTVEQLYF
d_gene: TRBD1; len: 13; abundance: once; v_gene: TRBV5-1; j_gene: TRBJ2-7; CDR3nt: TGCGCCAGCAGCCCTGACAGGGCCTACGAGCAGTACTTC; CDR3aa: CASSPDRAYEQYF
d_gene: .; len: 17; abundance: few; v_gene: TRBV15; j_gene: TRBJ2-5; CDR3nt: TGTGCCACCAGCAGAGAGGGGCAGAAACCCTCCCAAGAGACCCAGTACTTC; CDR3aa: CATSREGQKPSQETQYF
d_gene: .; len: 15; abundance: few; v_gene: TRBV5-1; j_gene: TRBJ1-1; CDR3nt: TGCGCCAGCAGCTTGCAAACGTTTTCTAGCACTGAAGCTTTCTTT; CDR3aa: CASSLQTFSSTEAFF
d_gene: .; len: 13; abundance: .; v_gene: TRBV27; j_gene: TRBJ1-1; CDR3nt: TGTGCCAGCAGTTTATCAGGGGGCACTGAAGCTTTCTTT; CDR3aa: CASSLSGGTEAFF
d_gene: .; len: 16; abundance: .; v_gene: TRBV28; j_gene: TRBJ1-1; CDR3nt: TGTGCCAGCACCTGGGGGCGGGGGGCAAGTGTCGGTGAAGCTTTCTTT; CDR3aa: CASTWGRGASVGEAFF
d_gene: .; len: 14; abundance: .; v_gene: TRBV7-9; j_gene: TRBJ1-2; CDR3nt: TGTGCCAGCAGCGTCACTCAAGCTAACTATGGCTACACCTTC; CDR3aa: CASSVTQANYGYTF
d_gene: .; len: 13; abundance: .; v_gene: TRBV4-1; j_gene: TRBJ2-2; CDR3nt: TGCGCCAGCAGCCCTAGTGGTACCGGGGAGCTGTTTTTT; CDR3aa: CASSPSGTGELFF
d_gene: TRBD1; len: 15; abundance: .; v_gene: TRBV18; j_gene: TRBJ1-2; CDR3nt: TGTGCCAGCTCATTTGCGACAGGGACCTACTATGGCTACACCTTC; CDR3aa: CASSFATGTYYGYTF
d_gene: .; len: 14; abundance: .; v_gene: TRBV6-5; j_gene: TRBJ2-7; CDR3nt: TGTGCCAGCAGTTCTAGGGACTGGGGGAAGGGGCAGTACTTC; CDR3aa: CASSSRDWGKGQYF
d_gene: TRBD2; len: 16; abundance: .; v_gene: TRBV7-3; j_gene: TRBJ2-3; CDR3nt: TGTGCCAGCAGCTTTCATTCGACTAGCGGTACAGATACGCAGTATTTT; CDR3aa: CASSFHSTSGTDTQYF
d_gene: .; len: 14; abundance: .; v_gene: TRBV19; j_gene: TRBJ1-2; CDR3nt: TGTGCCAGTAGTATGTGGGCTGATGGCTATGGCTACACCTTC; CDR3aa: CASSMWADGYGYTF
d_gene: .; len: 14; abundance: .; v_gene: TRBV28; j_gene: TRBJ2-7; CDR3nt: TGTGCCAGCAGTTTAGGGCGGGTCTCCTACGAGCAGTACTTC; CDR3aa: CASSLGRVSYEQYF
d_gene: TRBD2; len: 16; abundance: .; v_gene: TRBV13; j_gene: TRBJ2-7; CDR3nt: TGTGCCAGCAGCTTAGTCGGACTAGCGGGGGGATACGAGCAGTACTTC; CDR3aa: CASSLVGLAGGYEQYF
d_gene: .; len: 11; abundance: .; v_gene: TRBV13; j_gene: TRBJ2-5; CDR3nt: TGTGCCAGCAGCTTAAAGAGTATCATATACTTC; CDR3aa: CASSLKSIIYF
d_gene: .; len: 15; abundance: .; v_gene: TRBV6-5; j_gene: TRBJ2-7; CDR3nt: TGTGCCAGCAGTTACCAAAGGGGTGGCTCCTACGAGCAGTACTTC; CDR3aa: CASSYQRGGSYEQYF
d_gene: .; len: 14; abundance: .; v_gene: TRBV6-5; j_gene: TRBJ2-7; CDR3nt: TGTGCCAGCAGTTACCGCGAAGGAGGCTACGAGCAGTACTTC; CDR3aa: CASSYREGGYEQYF
d_gene: .; len: 12; abundance: .; v_gene: TRBV28; j_gene: TRBJ1-1; CDR3nt: TGTGCCAGCAGTGTAATCGGGGGACAAGCTTTCTTT; CDR3aa: CASSVIGGQAFF
d_gene: TRBD1; len: 15; abundance: .; v_gene: TRBV4-3; j_gene: TRBJ1-1; CDR3nt: TGCGCCAGCAGCCAAGGGACAGGGGGCAGAACTGAAGCTTTCTTT; CDR3aa: CASSQGTGGRTEAFF
d_gene: .; len: 16; abundance: .; v_gene: TRBV7-2; j_gene: TRBJ2-3; CDR3nt: TGTGCCAGCAGCTTCGCGGGGACCCTTCCCGCAGATACGCAGTATTTT; CDR3aa: CASSFAGTLPADTQYF
d_gene: .; len: 13; abundance: few; v_gene: TRBV9; j_gene: TRBJ1-1; CDR3nt: TGTGCCAGCAGCGTAGATCAGAACACTGAAGCTTTCTTT; CDR3aa: CASSVDQNTEAFF
d_gene: TRBD2; len: 15; abundance: .; v_gene: TRBV5-6; j_gene: TRBJ2-2; CDR3nt: TGTGCCAGCAGCTTACTAGCGGGAAACACCGGGGAGCTGTTTTTT; CDR3aa: CASSLLAGNTGELFF
d_gene: TRBD1; len: 13; abundance: .; v_gene: TRBV27; j_gene: TRBJ1-4; CDR3nt: TGTGCCAGCAGTCAACAGGGGAGGGAAAAACTGTTTTTT; CDR3aa: CASSQQGREKLFF
d_gene: TRBD1; len: 17; abundance: .; v_gene: TRBV9; j_gene: TRBJ2-5; CDR3nt: TGTGCCAGCAGCGTAGGATTGCGGGACAGGGGGCTGGAGACCCAGTACTTC; CDR3aa: CASSVGLRDRGLETQYF
d_gene: TRBD1; len: 16; abundance: .; v_gene: TRBV7-9; j_gene: TRBJ2-2; CDR3nt: TGTGCCAGCCGGACAGGGGGCGGCGGGGGGACCGGGGAGCTGTTTTTT; CDR3aa: CASRTGGGGGTGELFF
d_gene: .; len: 16; abundance: .; v_gene: TRBV2; j_gene: TRBJ2-2; CDR3nt: TGTGCCAGCAGTGGGGGCGCGTCAGTTAACACCGGGGAGCTGTTTTTT; CDR3aa: CASSGGASVNTGELFF
d_gene: .; len: 13; abundance: .; v_gene: TRBV7-2; j_gene: TRBJ1-1; CDR3nt: TGTGCCAGCAGCCGGATCCAGGGTCCTGAAGCTTTCTTT; CDR3aa: CASSRIQGPEAFF
d_gene: .; len: 14; abundance: .; v_gene: TRBV30; j_gene: TRBJ2-3; CDR3nt: TGTGCCTGGAAGGTTAGCGGTTTCACAGATACGCAGTATTTT; CDR3aa: CAWKVSGFTDTQYF